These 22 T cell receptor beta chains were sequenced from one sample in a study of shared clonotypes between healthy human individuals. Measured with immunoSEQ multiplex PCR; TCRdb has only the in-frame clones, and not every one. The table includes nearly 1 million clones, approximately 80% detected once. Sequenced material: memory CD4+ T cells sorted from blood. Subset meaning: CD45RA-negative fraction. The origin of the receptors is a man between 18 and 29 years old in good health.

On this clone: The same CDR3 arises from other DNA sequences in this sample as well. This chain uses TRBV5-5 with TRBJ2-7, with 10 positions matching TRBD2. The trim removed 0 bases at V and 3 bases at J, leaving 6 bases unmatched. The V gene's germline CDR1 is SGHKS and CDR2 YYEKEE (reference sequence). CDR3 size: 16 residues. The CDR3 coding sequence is TGTGCCAGCAGCTTGGGCCTAGCGGGAGTCTACTACGAGCAGTACTTC. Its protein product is CASSLGLAGVYYEQYF.

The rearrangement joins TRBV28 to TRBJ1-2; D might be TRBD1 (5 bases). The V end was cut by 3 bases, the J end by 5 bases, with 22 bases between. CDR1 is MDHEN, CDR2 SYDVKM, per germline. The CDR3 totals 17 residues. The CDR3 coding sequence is TGTGCCAGCAGTTTTAGGACGGCCAGGGAAGGGTGGTATGGCTACACCTTC. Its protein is CASSFRTAREGWYGYTF.

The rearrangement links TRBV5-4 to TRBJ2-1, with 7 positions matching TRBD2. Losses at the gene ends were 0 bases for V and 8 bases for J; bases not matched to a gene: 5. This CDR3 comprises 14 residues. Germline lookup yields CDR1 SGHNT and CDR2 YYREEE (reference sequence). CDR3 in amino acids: CASSLGTSIYEQFF. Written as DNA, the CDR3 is TGTGCCAGCAGCTTGGGGACTAGTATCTATGAGCAGTTCTTC. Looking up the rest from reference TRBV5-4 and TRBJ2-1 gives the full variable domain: ETGVTQSPTHLIKTRGQQVTLRCSSQSGHNTVSWYQQALGQGPQFIFQYYREEENGRGNFPPRFSGLQFPNYSSELNVNALELDDSALYLCASSLGTSIYEQFFGPGTRLTVL.

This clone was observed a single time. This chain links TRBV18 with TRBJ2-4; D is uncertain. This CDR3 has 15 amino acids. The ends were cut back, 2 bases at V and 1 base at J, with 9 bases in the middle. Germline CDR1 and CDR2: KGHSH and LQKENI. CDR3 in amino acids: CASSPKGAAKNIQYF. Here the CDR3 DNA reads TGTGCCAGCTCACCAAAAGGAGCGGCCAAAAACATTCAGTACTTC.

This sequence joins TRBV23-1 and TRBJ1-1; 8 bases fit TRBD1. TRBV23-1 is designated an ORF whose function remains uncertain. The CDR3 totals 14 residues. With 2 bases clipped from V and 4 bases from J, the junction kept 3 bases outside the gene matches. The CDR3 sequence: CASSQGQGSTEAFF. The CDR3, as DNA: TGCGCCAGCAGTCAAGGACAGGGAAGCACTGAAGCTTTCTTT.

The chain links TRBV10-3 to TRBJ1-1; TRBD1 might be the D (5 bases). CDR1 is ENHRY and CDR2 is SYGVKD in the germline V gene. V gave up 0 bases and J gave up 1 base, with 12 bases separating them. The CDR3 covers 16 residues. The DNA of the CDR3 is TGTGCCATCAGTGAGTCCTTTGGGACGGCGAACACTGAAGCTTTCTTT. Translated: CAISESFGTANTEAFF.

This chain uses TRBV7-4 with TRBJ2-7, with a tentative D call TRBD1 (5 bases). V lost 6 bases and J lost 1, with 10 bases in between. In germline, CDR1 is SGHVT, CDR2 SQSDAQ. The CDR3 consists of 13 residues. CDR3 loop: CASRRTHSYEQYF. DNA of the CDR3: TGTGCCAGCAGACGGACACATTCCTACGAGCAGTACTTC.

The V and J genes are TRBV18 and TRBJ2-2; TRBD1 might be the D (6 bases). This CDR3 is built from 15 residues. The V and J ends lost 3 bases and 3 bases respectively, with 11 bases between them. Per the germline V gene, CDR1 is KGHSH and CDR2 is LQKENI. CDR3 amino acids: CASSPRDTYTGELFF. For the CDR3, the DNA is TGTGCCAGCTCACCTAGGGACACCTACACCGGGGAGCTGTTTTTT.

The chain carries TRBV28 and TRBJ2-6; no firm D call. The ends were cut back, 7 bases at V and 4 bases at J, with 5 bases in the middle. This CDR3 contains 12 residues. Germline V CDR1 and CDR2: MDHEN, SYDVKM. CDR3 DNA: TGTGCCAGCAAGGAAGGGGCCAACGTCCTGACTTTC. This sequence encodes CASKEGANVLTF. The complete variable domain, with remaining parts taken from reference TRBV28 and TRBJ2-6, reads DVKVTQSSRYLVKRTGEKVFLECVQDMDHENMFWYRQDPGLGLRLIYFSYDVKMKEKGDIPEGYSVSREKKERFSLILESASTNQTSMYLCASKEGANVLTFGAGSRLTVL.

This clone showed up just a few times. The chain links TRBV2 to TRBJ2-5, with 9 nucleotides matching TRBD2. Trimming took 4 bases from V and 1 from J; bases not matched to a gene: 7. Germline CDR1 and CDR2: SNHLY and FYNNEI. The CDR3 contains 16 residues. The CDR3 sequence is CASSGFSGGSQETQYF. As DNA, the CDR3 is TGTGCCAGCAGTGGATTCAGCGGGGGGTCCCAAGAGACCCAGTACTTC. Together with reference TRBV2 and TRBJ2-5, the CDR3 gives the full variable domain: EPEVTQTPSHQVTQMGQEVILRCVPISNHLYFYWYRQILGQKVEFLVSFYNNEISEKSEIFDDQFSVERPDGSNFTLKIRSTKLEDSAMYFCASSGFSGGSQETQYFGPGTRLLVL.

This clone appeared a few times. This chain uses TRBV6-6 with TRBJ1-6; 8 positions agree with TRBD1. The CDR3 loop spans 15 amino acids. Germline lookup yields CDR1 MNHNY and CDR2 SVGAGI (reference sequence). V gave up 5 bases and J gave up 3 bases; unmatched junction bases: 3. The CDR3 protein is CASSNGQGYNSPLHF. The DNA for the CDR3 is TGTGCCAGCAGTAACGGACAGGGCTATAATTCACCCCTCCACTTT.

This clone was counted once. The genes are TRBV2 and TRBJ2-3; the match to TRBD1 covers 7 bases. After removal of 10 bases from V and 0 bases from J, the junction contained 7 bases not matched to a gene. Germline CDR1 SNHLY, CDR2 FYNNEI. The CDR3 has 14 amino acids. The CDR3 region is CAIGDSASTDTQYF. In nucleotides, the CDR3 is TGTGCCATCGGGGACAGTGCTAGCACAGATACGCAGTATTTT. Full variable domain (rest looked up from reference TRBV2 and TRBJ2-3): EPEVTQTPSHQVTQMGQEVILRCVPISNHLYFYWYRQILGQKVEFLVSFYNNEISEKSEIFDDQFSVERPDGSNFTLKIRSTKLEDSAMYFCAIGDSASTDTQYFGPGTRLTVL.

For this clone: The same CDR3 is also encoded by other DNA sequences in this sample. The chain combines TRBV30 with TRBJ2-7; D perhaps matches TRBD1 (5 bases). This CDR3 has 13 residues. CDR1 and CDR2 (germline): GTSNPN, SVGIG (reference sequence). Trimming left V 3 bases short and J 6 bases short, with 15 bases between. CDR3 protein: CAWSRQGAGEQYF. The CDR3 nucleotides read TGTGCCTGGAGCCGTCAGGGCGCAGGCGAGCAGTACTTC.

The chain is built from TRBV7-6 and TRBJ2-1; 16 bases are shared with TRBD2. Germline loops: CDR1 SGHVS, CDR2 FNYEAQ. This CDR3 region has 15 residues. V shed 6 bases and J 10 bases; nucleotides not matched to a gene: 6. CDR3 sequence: CASSPTGLAGGEQFF. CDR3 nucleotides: TGTGCCAGCAGTCCGACGGGACTAGCGGGAGGGGAGCAGTTCTTC.

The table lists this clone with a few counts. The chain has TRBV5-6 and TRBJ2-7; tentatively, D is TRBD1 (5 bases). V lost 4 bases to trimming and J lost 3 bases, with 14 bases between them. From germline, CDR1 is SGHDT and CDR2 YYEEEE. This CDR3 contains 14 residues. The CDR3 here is CASSTRTWGYEQYF. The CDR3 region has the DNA TGTGCCAGCAGCACCCGGACATGGGGCTACGAGCAGTACTTC.

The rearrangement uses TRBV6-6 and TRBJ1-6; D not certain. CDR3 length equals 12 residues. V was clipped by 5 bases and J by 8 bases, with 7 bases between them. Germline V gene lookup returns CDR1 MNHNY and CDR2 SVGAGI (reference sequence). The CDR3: CASSRRDSPLHF. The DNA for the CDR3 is TGTGCCAGCAGTCGACGGGATTCACCCCTCCACTTT.

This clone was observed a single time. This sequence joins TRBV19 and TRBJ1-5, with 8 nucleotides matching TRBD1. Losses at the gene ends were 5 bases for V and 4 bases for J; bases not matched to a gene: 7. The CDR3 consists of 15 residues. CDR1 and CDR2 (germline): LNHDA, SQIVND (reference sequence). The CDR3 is CASSSTGVGNQPQHF. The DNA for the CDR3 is TGTGCCAGTAGTTCGACAGGGGTAGGTAATCAGCCCCAGCATTTT.

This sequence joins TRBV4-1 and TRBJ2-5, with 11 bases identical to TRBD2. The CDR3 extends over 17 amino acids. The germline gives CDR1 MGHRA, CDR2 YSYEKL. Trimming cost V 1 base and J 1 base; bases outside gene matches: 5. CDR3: CASSQAGSGGAQETQYF. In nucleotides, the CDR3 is TGCGCCAGCAGCCAAGCGGGTAGCGGGGGGGCCCAAGAGACCCAGTACTTC.

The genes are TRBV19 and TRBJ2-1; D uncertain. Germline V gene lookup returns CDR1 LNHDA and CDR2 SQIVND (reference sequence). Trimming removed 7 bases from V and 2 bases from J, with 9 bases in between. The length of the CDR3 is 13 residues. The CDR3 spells CASKETAYNEQFF. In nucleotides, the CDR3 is TGTGCCAGTAAGGAGACGGCCTACAATGAGCAGTTCTTC.

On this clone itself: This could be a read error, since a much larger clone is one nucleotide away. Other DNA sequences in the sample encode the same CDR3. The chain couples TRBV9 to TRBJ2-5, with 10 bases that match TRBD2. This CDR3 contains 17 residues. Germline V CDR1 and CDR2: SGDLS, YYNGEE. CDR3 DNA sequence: TGTGCTAGCAGCGTAGGGCTAGCGGGGGTGTACCAAGAGACCCAGTACTTC. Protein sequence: CASSVGLAGVYQETQYF.

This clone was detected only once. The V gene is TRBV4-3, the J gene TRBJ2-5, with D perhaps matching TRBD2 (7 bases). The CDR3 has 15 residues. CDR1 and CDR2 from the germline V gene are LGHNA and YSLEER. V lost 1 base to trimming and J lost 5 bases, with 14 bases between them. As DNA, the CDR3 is TGCGCCAGCAGCCAAGTCCTCGGGGGGCGGGAGACCCAGTACTTC. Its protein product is CASSQVLGGRETQYF.

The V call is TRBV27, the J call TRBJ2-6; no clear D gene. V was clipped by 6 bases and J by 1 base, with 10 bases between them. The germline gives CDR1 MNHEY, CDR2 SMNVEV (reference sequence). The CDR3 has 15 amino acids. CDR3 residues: CASSRLGSGANVLTF. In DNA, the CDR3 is TGTGCCAGCAGCCGCCTTGGGTCTGGGGCCAACGTCCTGACTTTC.